This record looks at one T cell receptor (beta chain) sequence and its context. This sample stems from a study of blood T cell repertoires in COVID-19. Data came from immunoSEQ multiplex PCR; TCRdb stores just in-frame clones and leaves some out. The sample has 200,000 to 300,000 clones, 86% seen once. Germline CDR1 KGHSH, CDR2 LQKENI. J gave up 7 bases and V 1 base, and 11 bases lay outside the gene matches. CDR3 length: 17 residues. The sequence came from a woman aged 40-49 years with acute COVID-19. What was sequenced was PBMCs or T cells enriched from blood (not recorded which). The chain joins TRBV18 to TRBJ2-1; 9 nucleotides agree with TRBD2. The CDR3 DNA reads TGTGCCAGCTCACCACGGTTTGTTAGCGGGAGAGGTAATGAGCAGTTCTTC. Translating gives CASSPRFVSGRGNEQFF.